The clone carrying this T cell receptor (beta chain) was detected a few times. Because the CDR3's place on the DNA is in doubt, the DNA is left out and the CDR3 is given as listed by TCRdb. Original processing methods: Amplifying reference gene primers gave estimates of nucleated cell counts. Sequencing used immunoSEQ multiplex PCR; TCRdb keeps in-frame clones, though not all of them. The V and J calls and the clone size are those of that table, but D and trimming were determined from the DNA. Of approximately 63,000 clones listed, around 88% were seen once; the top ten hold under 20%. The record originates from a study of blood T cell repertoires in COVID-19. Study-level background: Donors in the United States, Italy and Spain gave samples during acute or convalescent COVID-19. The analysed material was cDNA or gDNA that came from T cells, B-cell-depleted T cells, or PBMCs.

Ends included, the CDR3 has 16 residues. From germline, CDR1 is SGHVS and CDR2 FQNEAQ. The chain uses TRBV7-8 and TRBJ1-2. The receptor's source is a woman aged 80 or over with active COVID-19. Source material: peripheral blood. CDR3 loop: CASSFGAGGVNYGYTF.